This TCR beta chain was captured by sequencing in a study of regulatory T cells in long-lasting Graves disease. The germline CDR1 and CDR2 sequences are SEHNR and FQNEAQ (reference sequence). V was pared by 5 bases and J by 8 bases, with 16 bases between. CDR3 size: 15 residues. The time point: newly diagnosed GD, antithyroid drugs for less than 3 months. From PBMCs, RNA was extracted and then used to make the TCR library. EDTA tubes received approximately 10 milliliters of drawn peripheral blood. Through Arm-PCR of CDR3 regions and iRepertoire HTBI primers, TCR beta libraries were built. TCRdb called the multiplex PCR reads again in MiXCR, with one record for every CDR3 protein. The sample lists roughly 500,000 distinct CDR3 sequences, 13% occurring once. The data were also submitted as part of a second study, on T cells in Graves' hyperthyroidism and ophthalmopathy. That work contributes: Diagnostic decisions used clinical symptoms, serum thyroxine and TRAb, thyroid ultrasound and orbital computed tomography. In the blood, most expanded thyroid clonotypes above 0.001 appeared as well.

The source material was peripheral blood mononuclear cells (PBMCs), sampled at new diagnosis, from a patient treated with antithyroid drugs. J is TRBJ1-6 and V is TRBV7-9; D ambiguous. This TCR was sampled from a man aged 25-45 years with Graves disease. In DNA, the CDR3 is TGTGCCAGCAGCCCCGACAAACTAACCTATTCACCCCTCCACTTT. Its translation: CASSPDKLTYSPLHF. The full variable domain, with the rest looked up from reference TRBV7-9 and TRBJ1-6, is DTGVSQNPRHKITKRGQNVTFRCDPISEHNRLYWYRQTLGQGPEFLTYFQNEAQLEKSRLLSDRFSAERPKGSFSTLEIQRTEQGDSAMYLCASSPDKLTYSPLHFGNGTRLTVT.